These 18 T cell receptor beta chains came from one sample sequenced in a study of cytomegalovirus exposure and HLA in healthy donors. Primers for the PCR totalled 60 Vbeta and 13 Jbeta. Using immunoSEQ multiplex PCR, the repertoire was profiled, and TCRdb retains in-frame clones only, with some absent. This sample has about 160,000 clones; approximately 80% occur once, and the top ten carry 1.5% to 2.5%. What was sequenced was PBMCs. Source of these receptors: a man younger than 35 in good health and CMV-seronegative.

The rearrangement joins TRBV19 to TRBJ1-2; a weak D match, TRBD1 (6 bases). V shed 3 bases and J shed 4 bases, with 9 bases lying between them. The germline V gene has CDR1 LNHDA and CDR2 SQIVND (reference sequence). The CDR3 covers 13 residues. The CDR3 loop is CASSIGQTYGYTF. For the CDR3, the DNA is TGTGCCAGTAGTATCGGACAGACCTATGGCTACACCTTC.

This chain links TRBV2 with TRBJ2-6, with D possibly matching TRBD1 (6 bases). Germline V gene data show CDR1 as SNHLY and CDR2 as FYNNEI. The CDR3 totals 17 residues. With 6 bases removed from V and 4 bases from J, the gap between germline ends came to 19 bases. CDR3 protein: CASRSHFQGPGANVLTF. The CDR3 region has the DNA TGTGCCAGCAGATCACACTTTCAGGGGCCCGGGGCCAACGTCCTGACTTTC.

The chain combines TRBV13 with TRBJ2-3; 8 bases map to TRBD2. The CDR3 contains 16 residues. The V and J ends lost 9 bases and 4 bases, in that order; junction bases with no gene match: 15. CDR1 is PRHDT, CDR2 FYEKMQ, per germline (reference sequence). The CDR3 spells CASGANPGRDADTQYF. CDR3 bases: TGTGCCAGTGGGGCTAACCCCGGGAGGGACGCAGATACGCAGTATTTT.

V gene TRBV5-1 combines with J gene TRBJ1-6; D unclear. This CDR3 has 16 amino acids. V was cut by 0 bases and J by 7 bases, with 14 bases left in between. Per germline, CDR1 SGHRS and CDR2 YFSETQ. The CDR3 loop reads CASSLEYRGGNSPLHF. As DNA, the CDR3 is TGCGCCAGCAGCTTGGAATATCGGGGTGGAAATTCACCCCTCCACTTT.

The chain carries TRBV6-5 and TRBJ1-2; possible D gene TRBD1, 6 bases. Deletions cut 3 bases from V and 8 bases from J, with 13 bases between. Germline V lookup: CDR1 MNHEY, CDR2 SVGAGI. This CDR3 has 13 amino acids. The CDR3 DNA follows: TGTGCCAGCAGTTATGGACAGACCCGCGGCTACACCTTC. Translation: CASSYGQTRGYTF.

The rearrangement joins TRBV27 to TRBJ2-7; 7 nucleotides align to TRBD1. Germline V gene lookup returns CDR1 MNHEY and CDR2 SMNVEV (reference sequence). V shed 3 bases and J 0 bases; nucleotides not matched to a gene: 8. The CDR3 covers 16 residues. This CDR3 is CASSLAGTVTSYEQYF. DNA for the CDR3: TGTGCCAGCAGTTTGGCCGGGACAGTGACCTCCTACGAGCAGTACTTC.

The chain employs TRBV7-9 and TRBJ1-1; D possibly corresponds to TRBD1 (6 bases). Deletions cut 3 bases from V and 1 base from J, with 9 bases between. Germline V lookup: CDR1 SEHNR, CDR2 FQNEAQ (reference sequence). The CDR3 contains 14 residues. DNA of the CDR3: TGTGCCAGCAGCTTCGGGGGGGCGAACACTGAAGCTTTCTTT. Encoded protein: CASSFGGANTEAFF.

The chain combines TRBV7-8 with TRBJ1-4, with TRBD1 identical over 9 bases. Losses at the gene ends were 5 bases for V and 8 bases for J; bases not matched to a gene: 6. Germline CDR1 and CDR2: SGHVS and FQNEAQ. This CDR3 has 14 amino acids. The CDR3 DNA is TGTGCCAGCAGCCCCCAGGACAGGGGAGAAAAACTGTTTTTT. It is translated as CASSPQDRGEKLFF.

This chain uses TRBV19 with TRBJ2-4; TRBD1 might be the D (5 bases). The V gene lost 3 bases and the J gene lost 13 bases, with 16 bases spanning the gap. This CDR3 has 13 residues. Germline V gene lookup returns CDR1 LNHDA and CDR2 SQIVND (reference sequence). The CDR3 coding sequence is TGTGCCAGTAGTATGATGGCAGGGAACGTCCAGTACTTC. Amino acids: CASSMMAGNVQYF.

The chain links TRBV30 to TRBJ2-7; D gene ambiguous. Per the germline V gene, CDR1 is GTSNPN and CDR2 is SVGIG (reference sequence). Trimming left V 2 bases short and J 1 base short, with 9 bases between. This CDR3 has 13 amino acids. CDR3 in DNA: TGTGCCTGGAGTTTGGGCACATCCTACGAGCAGTACTTC. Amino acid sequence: CAWSLGTSYEQYF.

CDR3 nucleotide sequence: TGTGCCAGCACCGGGACAGGCTTCAATCAGCCCCAGCATTTT. As protein: CASTGTGFNQPQHF. This chain uses TRBV2 with TRBJ1-5; 8 bases line up with TRBD1. The germline V gene has CDR1 SNHLY and CDR2 FYNNEI. The CDR3 is 14 amino acids. Losses at the gene ends were 7 bases for V and 3 bases for J; bases not matched to a gene: 5.

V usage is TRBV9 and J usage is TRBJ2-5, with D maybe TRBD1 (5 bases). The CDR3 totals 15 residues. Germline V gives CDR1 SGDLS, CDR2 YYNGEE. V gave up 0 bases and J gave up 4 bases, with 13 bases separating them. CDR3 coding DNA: TGTGCCAGCAGCGTAGCGCTGGGGCTGGCAGAGACCCAGTACTTC. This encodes CASSVALGLAETQYF.

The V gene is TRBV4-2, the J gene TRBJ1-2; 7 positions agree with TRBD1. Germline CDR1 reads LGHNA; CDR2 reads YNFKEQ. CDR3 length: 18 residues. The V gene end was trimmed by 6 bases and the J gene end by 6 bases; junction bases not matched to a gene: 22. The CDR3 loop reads CASSPSEGGQGNLDGYTF. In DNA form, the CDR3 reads TGTGCCAGCAGTCCGTCGGAAGGGGGCCAGGGAAATTTGGATGGCTACACCTTC.

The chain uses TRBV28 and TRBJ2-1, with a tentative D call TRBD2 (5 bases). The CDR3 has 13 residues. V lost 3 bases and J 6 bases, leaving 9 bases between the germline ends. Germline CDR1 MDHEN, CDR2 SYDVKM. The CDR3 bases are TGTGCCAGCAGTTTGGAGACTACCAATGAGCAGTTCTTC. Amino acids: CASSLETTNEQFF.

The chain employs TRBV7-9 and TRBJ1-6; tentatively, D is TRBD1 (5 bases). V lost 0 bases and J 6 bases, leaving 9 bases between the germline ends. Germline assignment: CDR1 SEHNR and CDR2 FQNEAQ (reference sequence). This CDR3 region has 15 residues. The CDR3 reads CASSLATQGNSPLHF. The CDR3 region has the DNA TGTGCCAGCAGCTTAGCGACCCAGGGTAATTCACCCCTCCACTTT. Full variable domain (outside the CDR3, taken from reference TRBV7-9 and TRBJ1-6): DTGVSQNPRHKITKRGQNVTFRCDPISEHNRLYWYRQTLGQGPEFLTYFQNEAQLEKSRLLSDRFSAERPKGSFSTLEIQRTEQGDSAMYLCASSLATQGNSPLHFGNGTRLTVT.

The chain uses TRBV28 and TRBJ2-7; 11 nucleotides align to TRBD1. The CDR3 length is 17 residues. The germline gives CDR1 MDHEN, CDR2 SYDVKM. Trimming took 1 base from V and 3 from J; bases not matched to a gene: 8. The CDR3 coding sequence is TGTGCCAGCAGTTTATCTTTTGGGACAGGGGGTTTCTACGAGCAGTACTTC. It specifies CASSLSFGTGGFYEQYF.

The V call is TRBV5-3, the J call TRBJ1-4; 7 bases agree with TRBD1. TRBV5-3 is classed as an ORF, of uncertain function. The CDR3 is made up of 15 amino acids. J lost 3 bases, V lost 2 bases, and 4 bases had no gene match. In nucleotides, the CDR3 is TGTGCCAGAAGCTTCTCGGACAGGTCTAATGAAAAACTGTTTTTT. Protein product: CARSFSDRSNEKLFF.

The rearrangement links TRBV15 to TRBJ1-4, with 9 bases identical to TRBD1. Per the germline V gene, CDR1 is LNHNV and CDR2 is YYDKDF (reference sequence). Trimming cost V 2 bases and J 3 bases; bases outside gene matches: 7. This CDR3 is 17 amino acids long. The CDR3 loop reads CATSRIPGQGSNEKLFF. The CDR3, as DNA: TGTGCCACCAGCAGAATCCCGGGACAGGGTTCTAATGAAAAACTGTTTTTT.